The T cell receptor beta chain under discussion was sequenced for a study of blood T cell repertoires in COVID-19. With 2 bases clipped from V and 0 bases from J, the junction kept 10 bases outside the gene matches. The CDR3 extends over 18 amino acids. The germline V gene has CDR1 MNHEY and CDR2 SVGEGT. Clones were sequenced by immunoSEQ multiplex PCR, and TCRdb holds only the in-frame ones, with some missing. The data show 430,000 or so clones, approximately 90% seen once. Sequences were obtained from PBMCs or T cells enriched from blood (not recorded which). This sequence originates from a woman between 40 and 50 years old who had recovered from COVID-19. The chain combines TRBV6-2 or TRBV6-3 with TRBJ1-5; 7 bases agree with TRBD1. In DNA, the CDR3 is TGTGCCAGCAGTTACCCACGGGACAGCCCGTATAGCAATCAGCCCCAGCATTTT. Residues: CASSYPRDSPYSNQPQHF.